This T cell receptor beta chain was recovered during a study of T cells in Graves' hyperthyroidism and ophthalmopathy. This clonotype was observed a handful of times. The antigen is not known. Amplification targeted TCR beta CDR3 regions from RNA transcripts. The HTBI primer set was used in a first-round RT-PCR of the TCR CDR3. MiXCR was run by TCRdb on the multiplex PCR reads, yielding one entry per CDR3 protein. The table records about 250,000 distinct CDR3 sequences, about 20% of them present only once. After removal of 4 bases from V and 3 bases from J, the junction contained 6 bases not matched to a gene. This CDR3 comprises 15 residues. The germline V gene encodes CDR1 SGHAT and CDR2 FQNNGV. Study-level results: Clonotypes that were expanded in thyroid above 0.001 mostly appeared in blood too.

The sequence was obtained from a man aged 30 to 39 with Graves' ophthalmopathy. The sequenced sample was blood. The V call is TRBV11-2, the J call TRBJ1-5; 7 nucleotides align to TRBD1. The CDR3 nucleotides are TGTGCCAGCAGCTCCGGGACAGAAGACAATCAGCCCCAGCATTTT. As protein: CASSSGTEDNQPQHF.